The clone carrying this T cell receptor (beta chain) was found a few times. Its cognate antigen is unknown. The junction shows a germline mismatch at one end, possibly a read error. This sample was taken from a study of blood T cells in healthy people across ages. Study-level points and caveats: No one knew whether donors had CMV, which possibly confounded expanded clonotype changes. Age advanced and TCR beta diversity per million T cells fell, roughly linearly. The study found more naive CD4+ cells and higher diversity in long-lived than aged donors.

The germline CDR1 and CDR2 sequences are MGHRA and YSYEKL. CDR3 length: 17 residues. A sample-barcoded 5' primer and a J-beta primer mix were used in a second PCR of roughly 7 to 11 cycles. Unique molecular identifiers of 12 random nucleotides labeled each cDNA. In TCRdb, the 5' RACE reads were re-called with MiXCR into one record per CDR3 protein. In the table there are approximately 1.5 million distinct CDR3 sequences, about 31% of which are singletons. Material for sequencing was blood. The TCR comes from a woman in her 30s in good health. This chain uses TRBV4-1 with TRBJ2-5; 15 positions match TRBD2. The CDR3 region has the DNA TGCGCCAGCAGACAAGGACTAGCGGGGGGGCCGGGGGAGACCCAGTACTTC. Translation: CASRQGLAGGPGETQYF.